These T cell receptor beta chains were read from a single sample in a study of shared clonotypes between healthy human individuals. The method was immunoSEQ multiplex PCR; TCRdb's version includes in-frame clones alone and lacks a portion of them. The data show over a million clones, about four fifths seen once. The sample comprised memory CD4+ T cells from PBMCs. These receptors were obtained from a man between 18 and 29 years old in good health. Some clones in this sample may be carry-over from other donors' samples. The CDR3 runs from the conserved cysteine through the conserved F or W. The D gene is left open where the match is weak. Size is stated for part of the rows, as once, few or many counts, or as a class when the clone is expanded.

TRBV5-4	TRBD1	TRBJ2-3	many	CASSLGGQGTDTQYF	TGTGCCAGCAGCTTGGGGGGACAGGGCACAGATACGCAGTATTTT
TRBV6-1	.	TRBJ1-1	.	CASSEVGGTEAFF	TGTGCCAGCAGTGAAGTAGGCGGCACTGAAGCTTTCTTT
TRBV5-1	TRBD2	TRBJ2-7	.	CASSSTLAGGTYEQYF	TGCGCCAGCAGCTCGACTTTAGCGGGAGGAACCTACGAGCAGTACTTC
TRBV18	TRBD1	TRBJ1-5	.	CASSLLPRGQGNQPQHF	TGTGCCAGCTCACTACTCCCGCGGGGACAGGGGAATCAGCCCCAGCATTTT
TRBV6-1	.	TRBJ1-2	.	CASRQTEDYGYTF	TGTGCCAGCAGACAGACAGAGGACTATGGCTACACCTTC
TRBV19	.	TRBJ2-5	.	CASSILGGRETQYF	TGTGCCAGTAGTATACTGGGGGGTCGAGAGACCCAGTACTTC
TRBV28	.	TRBJ1-4	few	CASSLVGQGWEKLFF	TGTGCCAGCAGTTTAGTGGGGCAGGGGTGGGAAAAACTGTTTTTT
TRBV28	TRBD2	TRBJ2-5	few	CASSLSVAGLRETQYF	TGTGCCAGCAGTTTATCAGTAGCGGGACTGAGAGAGACCCAGTACTTC
TRBV28	.	TRBJ1-5	.	CASSSPSYQPQHF	TGTGCCAGCAGTTCCCCGTCTTATCAGCCCCAGCATTTT
TRBV6-1	.	TRBJ2-7	once	CASSQPQGGSEQYF	TGTGCCAGCAGCCAACCGCAGGGGGGATCCGAGCAGTACTTC
TRBV27	.	TRBJ1-5	.	CASSLTRQGNQPQHF	TGTGCCAGCAGTTTAACCCGACAGGGCAATCAGCCCCAGCATTTT
TRBV11-2	.	TRBJ1-5	.	CASNKSGNQPQHF	TGTGCCAGTAACAAATCGGGCAATCAGCCCCAGCATTTT
TRBV5-6	TRBD2	TRBJ2-1	.	CASSLFSGRDTYNEQFF	TGTGCCAGCAGCTTGTTTAGCGGGAGGGATACCTACAATGAGCAGTTCTTC
TRBV10-3	.	TRBJ2-2	many	CAISRNTNTGELFF	TGTGCCATCAGCCGTAATACGAACACCGGGGAGCTGTTTTTT
TRBV27	.	TRBJ2-1	.	CASSLWESSYNEQFF	TGTGCCAGCAGTTTGTGGGAAAGCTCCTACAATGAGCAGTTCTTC
TRBV7-2	TRBD2	TRBJ2-7	.	CASSKGLAVYEQYF	TGTGCCAGCAGCAAGGGACTAGCGGTCTACGAGCAGTACTTC
TRBV28	TRBD2	TRBJ2-7	.	CASSLGGIPYEQYF	TGTGCCAGCAGTTTGGGAGGGATCCCCTACGAGCAGTACTTC
TRBV9	.	TRBJ1-6	.	CASSVRGQQNSPLHF	TGTGCCAGCAGCGTACGAGGACAGCAGAATTCACCCCTCCACTTT
TRBV10-2	TRBD2	TRBJ2-1	many	CASSGAGEVSEQFF	TGCGCCAGCAGTGGGGCGGGAGAGGTCAGTGAGCAGTTCTTC
TRBV7-2	TRBD2	TRBJ2-2	once	CASSFASGSDTGELFF	TGTGCCAGCAGCTTCGCTAGCGGAAGTGACACCGGGGAGCTGTTTTTT
TRBV7-9	.	TRBJ2-3	.	CASVRDRATDTQYF	TGTGCCAGCGTAAGGGACCGCGCTACAGATACGCAGTATTTT
TRBV5-4	TRBD1	TRBJ1-1	.	CASSPISGTGTEAFF	TGTGCCAGCAGCCCAATTTCTGGGACAGGCACTGAAGCTTTCTTT
TRBV4-2	TRBD2	TRBJ2-7	.	CASSQDFKGRDGKQYF	TGTGCCAGCAGCCAAGATTTTAAGGGGAGGGACGGTAAGCAGTACTTC
TRBV18	.	TRBJ1-5	few	CAAGVGNSNQPQHF	TGTGCCGCCGGCGTTGGTAATAGCAATCAGCCCCAGCATTTT
TRBV9	.	TRBJ2-2	.	CASSQGLTAGELFF	TGTGCCAGCAGCCAAGGATTAACTGCCGGGGAGCTGTTTTTT
TRBV7-3	.	TRBJ2-1	.	CASSLIGNEQFF	TGTGCCAGCAGCTTAATCGGTAATGAGCAGTTCTTC
TRBV5-1	.	TRBJ2-3	.	CASSSDFRADTQYF	TGCGCCAGCAGCTCCGATTTTAGGGCAGATACGCAGTATTTT